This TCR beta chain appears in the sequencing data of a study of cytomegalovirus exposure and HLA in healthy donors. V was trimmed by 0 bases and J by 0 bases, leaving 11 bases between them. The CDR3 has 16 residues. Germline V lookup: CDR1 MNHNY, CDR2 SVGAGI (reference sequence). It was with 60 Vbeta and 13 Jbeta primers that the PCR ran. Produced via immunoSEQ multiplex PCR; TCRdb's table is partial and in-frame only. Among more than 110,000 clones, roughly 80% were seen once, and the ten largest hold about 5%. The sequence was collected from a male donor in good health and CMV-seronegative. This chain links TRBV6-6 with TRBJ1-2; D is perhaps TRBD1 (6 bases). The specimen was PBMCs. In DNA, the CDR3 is TGTGCCAGCAGTTACTCATCGACAGGAGCTAACTATGGCTACACCTTC. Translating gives CASSYSSTGANYGYTF.